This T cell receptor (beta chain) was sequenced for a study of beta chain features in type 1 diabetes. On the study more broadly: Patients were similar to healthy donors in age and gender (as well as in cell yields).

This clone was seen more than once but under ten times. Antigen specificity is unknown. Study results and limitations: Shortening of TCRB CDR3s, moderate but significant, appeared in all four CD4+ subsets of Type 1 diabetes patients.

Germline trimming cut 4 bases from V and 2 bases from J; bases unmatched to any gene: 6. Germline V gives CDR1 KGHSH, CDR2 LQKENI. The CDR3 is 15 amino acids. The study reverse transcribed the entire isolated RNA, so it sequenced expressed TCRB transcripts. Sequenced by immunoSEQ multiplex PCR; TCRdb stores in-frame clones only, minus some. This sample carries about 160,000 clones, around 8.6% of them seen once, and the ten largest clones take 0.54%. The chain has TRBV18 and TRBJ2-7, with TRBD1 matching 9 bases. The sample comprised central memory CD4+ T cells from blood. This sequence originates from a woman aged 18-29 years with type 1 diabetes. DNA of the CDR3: TGTGCCAGCTCACTACGGACAGGGGATCCCTACGAGCAGTACTTC. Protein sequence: CASSLRTGDPYEQYF.